Listed here are 22 T cell receptor beta chains from one sample, sequenced in a study of shared clonotypes between healthy human individuals. Assay used: immunoSEQ multiplex PCR; TCRdb lists only in-frame clones, some missing. The repertoire holds over a million clones, with 75% to 80% as singletons. Input material: memory CD4+ T cells from PBMCs. Subset of the sample: CD45RA-negative fraction. Receptor source: a man younger than 35 in good health. Some clones in this sample may be carry-over from other donors' samples.

Points on this clone: Within the sample, other DNA sequences also encode this same CDR3. The chain joins TRBV6-1 to TRBJ1-2; tentatively, D is TRBD1 (6 bases). CDR1 and CDR2 from the germline V gene are MNHNS and SASEGT. There are 13 residues in the CDR3. V lost 3 bases to trimming and J lost 5 bases, with 10 bases between them. CDR3 sequence (DNA): TGTGCCAGCAGTGAGGGGGGCAGGTATGGCTACACCTTC. Translated: CASSEGGRYGYTF.

This clone came up once. This chain connects TRBV7-9 to TRBJ2-5; D uncertain. V was trimmed by 1 base and J by 6 bases, leaving 9 bases between them. The germline gives CDR1 SEHNR, CDR2 FQNEAQ (reference sequence). The CDR3 extends over 13 amino acids. The CDR3 region has the DNA TGTGCCAGCAGCTTAGAAGCTCCTAAGACCCAGTACTTC. It translates to CASSLEAPKTQYF.

The V call is TRBV27, the J call TRBJ1-2; D is uncertain. The germline gives CDR1 MNHEY, CDR2 SMNVEV (reference sequence). CDR3 length: 17 amino acids. Trimming took off 5 bases at V and 0 bases at J, with 19 bases between the two ends. The CDR3 DNA sequence: TGTGCCAGCAGTCCGCTCGGGCAGAGAGTATCTAACTATGGCTACACCTTC. It encodes CASSPLGQRVSNYGYTF.

The chain couples TRBV28 to TRBJ2-4, with D possibly being TRBD1 or TRBD2 (6 bases each). Germline lookup yields CDR1 MDHEN and CDR2 SYDVKM. V shed 8 bases and J shed 0 bases, with 8 bases lying between them. This CDR3 spans 13 amino acids. This chain's CDR3 is CASSGAAKNIQYF. DNA for the CDR3: TGTGCCAGCTCGGGGGCAGCCAAAAACATTCAGTACTTC.

Points on this clone: It may be a read error: a sequence one base away is much more abundant. The chain employs TRBV2 and TRBJ2-7, with D unclear. Trimming cost V 3 bases and J 3 bases, with 3 bases left between them. The germline V gene encodes CDR1 SNHLY and CDR2 FYNNEI. The CDR3 runs to 11 residues. Here the CDR3 reads CASSENYEQYF. CDR3 sequence (DNA): TGTGCCAGCAGTGAGAACTACGAGCAGTACTTC. The full variable domain, in which reference TRBV2 and TRBJ2-7 provide the parts outside the CDR3, is EPEVTQTPSHQVTQMGQEVILRCVPISNHLYFYWYRQILGQKVEFLVSFYNNEISEKSEIFDDQFSVERPDGSNFTLKIRSTKLEDSAMYFCASSENYEQYFGPGTRLTVT.

This chain links TRBV6-4 with TRBJ2-3, with 7 nucleotides matching TRBD1. The V gene's germline CDR1 is MRHNA and CDR2 SNTAGT. V shed 4 bases and J 2 bases; nucleotides not matched to a gene: 6. This CDR3 spans 15 amino acids. The CDR3 spells CASSVQQGSTDTQYF. The CDR3 DNA follows: TGTGCCAGCAGTGTACAACAGGGGTCCACAGATACGCAGTATTTT.

Comment on this clone: At one end, the junction sequence differs from germline, possibly due to a read error. The chain couples TRBV4-1 to TRBJ2-7; 9 nucleotides align to TRBD1. The length of the CDR3 is 14 residues. Germline CDR1 reads MGHRA; CDR2 reads YSYEKL. The DNA for the CDR3 is TGCGCCAGCAGCCAAACTGGACAGGGGTACGAGCAGTGCTTC. Translation gives CASSQTGQGYEQCF.

V gene TRBV5-1 combines with J gene TRBJ2-7, with 7 positions matching TRBD1. Germline lookup yields CDR1 SGHRS and CDR2 YFSETQ. Trimming removed 5 bases from V and 6 bases from J; junction bases left unmatched: 11. The CDR3 sequence is 14 residues long. The CDR3 here is CASRPTTDRSEQYF. The CDR3 DNA is TGCGCCAGCAGGCCTACGACGGACAGGAGCGAGCAGTACTTC.

The V and J genes are TRBV28 and TRBJ2-6, with unresolved D. V lost 4 bases and J lost 0, with 19 bases in between. The CDR3 is 19 residues long. Germline loops: CDR1 MDHEN, CDR2 SYDVKM. The CDR3 nucleotides read TGTGCCAGCAGTTCCCTATTTGACATCTCTCCCTCTGGGGCCAACGTCCTGACTTTC. Protein: CASSSLFDISPSGANVLTF.

V is TRBV5-1 and J is TRBJ1-5, with 9 bases fitting TRBD1. Germline V CDR1 and CDR2: SGHRS, YFSETQ. The CDR3 runs 15 residues. V shed 4 bases and J 3 bases; nucleotides not matched to a gene: 5. CDR3 amino acids: CASSRGTGYNQPQHF. As DNA, the CDR3 is TGCGCCAGCAGCCGCGGGACAGGGTACAATCAGCCCCAGCATTTT.

This clone showed up just once. This chain joins TRBV29-1 and TRBJ2-1; 14 bases are shared with TRBD2. Trimming at V came to 2 bases and at J to 3 bases, leaving 3 bases not matched to a gene. The CDR3 contains 16 residues. Germline V lookup: CDR1 SQVTM, CDR2 ANQGSEA. CDR3 in DNA: TGCAGCGTTGAAATTGGGACTAGCGGGAGCTACAATGAGCAGTTCTTC. It encodes CSVEIGTSGSYNEQFF.

The chain links TRBV5-1 to TRBJ2-5; D not resolved. Judging by the DNA end, TRBJ2-7 fits better; the J call may be wrong. Germline CDR1 SGHRS, CDR2 YFSETQ. This CDR3 is built from 12 residues. The CDR3 protein is CASSSDWSEQYF. CDR3 nucleotide sequence: TGCGCCAGCAGCTCCGACTGGAGCGAGCAGTACTTC.

DNA of the CDR3: TGTGCCAGCAGCAAAGGGGGACTAGCGGATGAGGACACCGGGGAGCTGTTTTTT. Its protein is CASSKGGLADEDTGELFF. This chain uses TRBV21-1 with TRBJ2-2; the listed D gene, TRBD2, was not tested against the DNA. TRBV21-1 corresponds to a pseudogene. This CDR3 comprises 18 residues.

Turning to this clone: This may arise from a read error, as a much more abundant clone is one base away. This chain connects TRBV4-1 to TRBJ2-7; weak D call: TRBD2 (5 bases). Germline V gene sequence: CDR1 MGHRA, CDR2 YSYEKL. This CDR3 contains 13 residues. The chain's CDR3 is CASSQTGSYEQHF. In DNA, the CDR3 is TGCGCCAGCAGCCAAACGGGATCCTACGAGCAGCACTTC.

As to this clone: The identical CDR3 is also encoded by other nucleotide sequences in the sample. This chain joins TRBV5-1 and TRBJ2-1; D may be TRBD1 (6 bases). Germline CDR1 and CDR2: SGHRS and YFSETQ. This CDR3 has 15 amino acids. The germline V and J ends were trimmed by 3 bases and 0 bases, with 10 bases remaining between them. In DNA, the CDR3 is TGCGCCAGCAGCTGGGACACCAGCTCCTACAATGAGCAGTTCTTC. The encoded protein is CASSWDTSSYNEQFF.

V gene TRBV28 combines with J gene TRBJ1-5, with D maybe TRBD1 (5 bases). Germline CDR1 is MDHEN and CDR2 is SYDVKM. This CDR3 comprises 13 residues. The V gene lost 10 bases and the J gene lost 9 bases, with 19 bases spanning the gap. This chain's CDR3 is CAIRFDSEWPQHF. As DNA, the CDR3 is TGTGCCATCCGATTTGACAGTGAATGGCCCCAGCATTTT.

The rearrangement links TRBV19 to TRBJ2-7; D not resolved. V was pared by 2 bases and J by 0 bases, with 11 bases between. CDR3 length: 15 amino acids. Per germline, CDR1 LNHDA and CDR2 SQIVND (reference sequence). The CDR3 DNA follows: TGTGCCAGTAGTATATCCGGCGGAATCTCCTACGAGCAGTACTTC. This sequence encodes CASSISGGISYEQYF.

This clone was seen once. The chain recombines TRBV5-6 with TRBJ2-1; either TRBD1 or TRBD2 may supply D (6 bases each). CDR1 SGHDT and CDR2 YYEEEE come from the germline V gene. The CDR3 extends over 16 amino acids. The germline V and J ends were trimmed by 2 bases and 3 bases, with 15 bases remaining between them. CDR3 protein: CASSFRGLQGYNEQFF. The CDR3 nucleotides read TGTGCCAGCAGCTTCCGGGGGCTCCAGGGCTACAATGAGCAGTTCTTC.

This clone showed up just a few times. CDR3 residues: CATSLRQGDEQYF. CDR3 in DNA: TGTGCCACCAGCCTACGACAGGGTGACGAGCAGTACTTC. The chain links TRBV15 to TRBJ2-7; 7 bases align to TRBD1. Germline V lookup: CDR1 LNHNV, CDR2 YYDKDF (reference sequence). The CDR3 is made up of 13 amino acids. The V and J ends lost 5 bases and 5 bases, in that order; junction bases with no gene match: 6.

As for this clone: A single base separates this from a much larger clone, so it may be a read error. Written as DNA, the CDR3 is TGCGCCAGCAGCGGCGGACAGGGAGTCCCTGGAAACACCATATATTTT. The encoded protein is CASSGGQGVPGNTIYF. The chain combines TRBV5-1 with TRBJ1-3, with TRBD1 matching over 8 bases. The germline V gene has CDR1 SGHRS and CDR2 YFSETQ. The length of the CDR3 is 16 residues. V dropped 4 bases and J dropped 2; count of bases not matched to a gene: 8.

The rearrangement uses TRBV2 and TRBJ2-7; 10 bases are a match to TRBD2. The CDR3 consists of 17 residues. J was trimmed by 7 bases and V by 4 bases; bases with no gene match: 16. CDR1 and CDR2 (germline): SNHLY, FYNNEI. For the CDR3, the DNA is TGTGCCAGCAGTGCGCCGATTCTAGCGGGAGAATCTGGTGAGCAGTACTTC. This gives the protein CASSAPILAGESGEQYF.

The chain couples TRBV7-6 to TRBJ2-1; TRBD1 aligns across 11 bases. The germline V gene encodes CDR1 SGHVS and CDR2 FNYEAQ. This CDR3 has 15 amino acids. V lost 3 bases and J lost 8; bases outside the gene matches: 6. CDR3 sequence (DNA): TGTGCCAGCAGCTTGAGGACAGGGGGCTTGGATGAGCAGTTCTTC. Translating gives CASSLRTGGLDEQFF.